These 24 T cell receptor beta chains were sequenced from one sample in a study of blood T cell repertoires in COVID-19. Profiling relied on immunoSEQ multiplex PCR, and the TCRdb table lists in-frame clones only, not all of them. Of approximately 150,000 clones in the sample, roughly 80% were seen once. The specimen sequenced was peripheral blood. The receptor source for this set is a human donor in a cohort sampled during active COVID-19.

In nucleotides, the CDR3 is TGTGCCAGCAGTCAAACCACAGGGGGGCAAAACACTGAAGCTTTCTTT. Its translation: CASSQTTGGQNTEAFF. V and J are TRBV28 and TRBJ1-1, with 8 bases aligning to TRBD1. V was pared by 5 bases and J by 2 bases, with 10 bases of the junction left unmatched. Looked up from germline, CDR1 is MDHEN and CDR2 is SYDVKM. The CDR3 has 16 amino acids.

V gene TRBV19 combines with J gene TRBJ1-1, with TRBD1 matching 11 bases. The CDR3 contains 16 residues. J was trimmed by 4 bases and V by 1 base; bases with no gene match: 5. In germline, CDR1 is LNHDA, CDR2 SQIVND (reference sequence). CDR3 in amino acids: CASSIAEGTGGTEAFF. CDR3 in DNA: TGTGCCAGTAGTATAGCAGAGGGGACAGGGGGCACTGAAGCTTTCTTT.

The chain combines TRBV7-6 with TRBJ2-5; 11 nucleotides line up with TRBD2. Germline CDR1 is SGHVS and CDR2 is FNYEAQ. The CDR3 contains 15 residues. Unmatched junction bases numbered 2, after V lost 4 bases and J lost 1 base. CDR3 region: CASSSTSGSQETQYF. DNA of the CDR3: TGTGCCAGCAGCTCCACTAGCGGGAGCCAAGAGACCCAGTACTTC.

V and J are TRBV4-1 and TRBJ1-4, with TRBD1 matching 10 bases. CDR3 length equals 14 residues. CDR1 is MGHRA, CDR2 YSYEKL, per germline. Trimming cost V 2 bases and J 8 bases; bases outside gene matches: 2. This CDR3 is CASSQRTGGEKLFF. CDR3 nucleotide sequence: TGCGCCAGCAGCCAACGGACAGGGGGGGAAAAACTGTTTTTT.

This clone was counted only a few times. The chain recombines TRBV20-1 with TRBJ2-3; tentatively, D is TRBD1 (5 bases). Between the trimmed V and J ends, which lost 3 bases and 1 base, there was a span of 14 bases. Germline CDR1 reads DFQATT; CDR2 reads SNEGSKA (reference sequence). This CDR3 comprises 15 residues. The CDR3 here is CSASSPGHRTDTQYF. The DNA for the CDR3 is TGCAGTGCTAGTTCCCCAGGACACCGCACAGATACGCAGTATTTT.

The V call is TRBV2, the J call TRBJ1-5; 10 nucleotides align to TRBD1. Germline CDR1 reads SNHLY; CDR2 reads FYNNEI. The CDR3 runs to 14 residues. V trimming: 7 bases; J trimming: 5 bases; junction bases outside the gene matches: 5. The CDR3, as DNA: TGTGCCAGCACCGGGACAGGGGAAGATCAGCCCCAGCATTTT. Amino acid sequence: CASTGTGEDQPQHF.

The chain has TRBV30 and TRBJ1-1, with 10 bases identical to TRBD1. The J segment lost 0 bases and the V segment lost 5 bases, leaving 6 bases of the junction unmatched. Germline-derived CDR1 and CDR2 are GTSNPN and SVGIG (reference sequence). The CDR3 sequence is 15 residues long. The CDR3 spells CAWGGQGHMNTEAFF. CDR3 nucleotide sequence: TGTGCCTGGGGGGGACAGGGGCATATGAACACTGAAGCTTTCTTT.

The chain links TRBV2 to TRBJ1-5; D uncertain. Germline CDR1 is SNHLY and CDR2 is FYNNEI. Trimming cost V 4 bases and J 0 bases, with 4 bases left between them. The CDR3 consists of 13 residues. CDR3 residues: CASSAYSNQPQHF. DNA for the CDR3: TGTGCCAGCAGTGCGTATAGCAATCAGCCCCAGCATTTT. Full variable domain (outside the CDR3, taken from reference TRBV2 and TRBJ1-5): EPEVTQTPSHQVTQMGQEVILRCVPISNHLYFYWYRQILGQKVEFLVSFYNNEISEKSEIFDDQFSVERPDGSNFTLKIRSTKLEDSAMYFCASSAYSNQPQHFGDGTRLSIL.

V and J are TRBV2 and TRBJ2-1, with D tentatively TRBD2 (5 bases). CDR1 is SNHLY and CDR2 is FYNNEI in the germline V gene. V lost 5 bases and J lost 1, with 15 bases in between. The CDR3 consists of 16 residues. The chain's CDR3 is CASSPKRAHSYNEQFF. CDR3 sequence (DNA): TGTGCCAGCAGTCCAAAGAGGGCGCATTCCTACAATGAGCAGTTCTTC.

This clone was seen more than once but under ten times. V usage is TRBV5-4 and J usage is TRBJ1-1; a weak D match, TRBD1 (5 bases). The germline V and J ends were trimmed by 0 bases and 5 bases, with 11 bases remaining between them. The V gene's germline CDR1 is SGHNT and CDR2 YYREEE (reference sequence). The CDR3 is 14 residues long. The DNA for the CDR3 is TGTGCCAGCAGCTTGGTGCAGGCAGGGACTGAAGCTTTCTTT. Its translation: CASSLVQAGTEAFF.

The V call is TRBV5-1, the J call TRBJ1-1; D may be TRBD1 (5 bases). Germline values: CDR1 SGHRS, CDR2 YFSETQ. This CDR3 contains 16 residues. V shed 0 bases and J shed 1 base, with 13 bases lying between them. The chain's CDR3 is CASSLEGAGQNTEAFF. CDR3 bases: TGCGCCAGCAGCTTGGAAGGGGCAGGGCAGAACACTGAAGCTTTCTTT.

The chain carries TRBV4-2 and TRBJ2-1; 7 bases agree with TRBD2. CDR1 is LGHNA, CDR2 YNFKEQ, per germline. V dropped 1 base and J dropped 3; count of bases not matched to a gene: 12. This CDR3 has 18 amino acids. The CDR3 loop reads CASSQADGSGASYNEQFF. DNA for the CDR3: TGTGCCAGCAGCCAAGCTGATGGGAGCGGGGCCAGCTACAATGAGCAGTTCTTC.

The chain carries TRBV6-1 and TRBJ2-1, with 12 nucleotides matching TRBD2. J gave up 0 bases and V 3 bases, and 9 bases lay outside the gene matches. Germline V gives CDR1 MNHNS, CDR2 SASEGT. CDR3 length: 19 amino acids. The CDR3 is CASSDRLAGADLSYNEQFF. For the CDR3, the DNA is TGTGCCAGCAGTGATCGACTAGCGGGGGCCGATCTCTCCTACAATGAGCAGTTCTTC.

The chain has TRBV28 and TRBJ2-3; 14 positions match TRBD2. V shed 4 bases, J shed 3 bases, and the junction held 3 bases outside the gene matches. Germline V lookup: CDR1 MDHEN, CDR2 SYDVKM. The CDR3 spans 16 residues. CDR3 sequence reads: CASSSGLAGVTDTQYF. CDR3 DNA sequence: TGTGCCAGCAGTTCGGGACTAGCGGGGGTTACAGATACGCAGTATTTT. Full variable domain (remainder filled in from reference TRBV28 and TRBJ2-3): DVKVTQSSRYLVKRTGEKVFLECVQDMDHENMFWYRQDPGLGLRLIYFSYDVKMKEKGDIPEGYSVSREKKERFSLILESASTNQTSMYLCASSSGLAGVTDTQYFGPGTRLTVL.

The V call is TRBV30, the J call TRBJ1-3, with 7 bases matching TRBD1. Germline loops: CDR1 GTSNPN, CDR2 SVGIG (reference sequence). CDR3 length: 15 residues. J was trimmed by 0 bases and V by 3 bases; bases with no gene match: 5. CDR3 loop: CAWRMGQSSGNTIYF. CDR3 bases: TGTGCCTGGAGAATGGGACAGAGCTCTGGAAACACCATATATTTT.

This chain connects TRBV2 to TRBJ1-3; tentative D call: TRBD1 (5 bases). The CDR3 loop spans 15 amino acids. Trimming left V 3 bases short and J 2 bases short, with 11 bases between. The germline gives CDR1 SNHLY, CDR2 FYNNEI. CDR3 sequence: CASSERDQTGNTIYF. The CDR3 region has the DNA TGTGCCAGCAGTGAGCGGGACCAAACTGGAAACACCATATATTTT.

The rearrangement uses TRBV11-3 and TRBJ2-1; D perhaps matches TRBD1 (6 bases). V lost 4 bases, J lost 9 bases, and 10 bases lay in between. Per the germline V gene, CDR1 is SGHNT and CDR2 is YENEEA. CDR3 length equals 12 residues. The CDR3 DNA reads as TGTGCCAGCAGCTACAGGGAAAGTGAGCAGTTCTTC. Residues: CASSYRESEQFF.

This clone turned up a few times. The chain recombines TRBV4-1 with TRBJ1-2, with 11 bases aligning to TRBD1. The CDR3 consists of 15 residues. The J segment lost 5 bases and the V segment lost 5 bases, leaving 7 bases of the junction unmatched. Germline CDR1 MGHRA, CDR2 YSYEKL. The CDR3 DNA reads TGCGCCAGCAGCACTAGGGGACAGGGGGAATATGGCTACACCTTC. This translates into CASSTRGQGEYGYTF.

This chain connects TRBV27 to TRBJ2-1, with 7 bases lining up with TRBD2. Germline V CDR1 and CDR2: MNHEY, SMNVEV (reference sequence). CDR3 size: 14 residues. J lost 5 bases, V lost 4 bases, and 5 bases had no gene match. The CDR3 is CASSSRGVHNEQFF. DNA for the CDR3: TGTGCCAGCAGTTCACGGGGGGTCCACAATGAGCAGTTCTTC.

This clone was found once. The chain joins TRBV25-1 to TRBJ2-2; no clear D. The CDR3 runs 14 residues. The germline V gene has CDR1 MGHDK and CDR2 SYGVNS. The germline V and J ends were trimmed by 0 bases and 3 bases, with 5 bases remaining between them. CDR3 in DNA: TGTGCCAGCAGTGAATATCAGTACACCGGGGAGCTGTTTTTT. Residues: CASSEYQYTGELFF.

The chain is built from TRBV23-1 and TRBJ1-5; D gene uncertain. TRBV23-1 belongs to the ORF category, with a function that is uncertain. Between the trimmed V and J ends, which lost 0 bases and 1 base, there was a span of 7 bases. CDR3 size: 15 residues. CDR3 residues: CASSQSELSNQPQHF. For the CDR3, the DNA is TGCGCCAGCAGTCAATCTGAGCTAAGCAATCAGCCCCAGCATTTT.

The chain recombines TRBV29-1 with TRBJ2-5; possibly TRBD2 for D (5 bases). The germline V and J ends were trimmed by 5 bases and 3 bases, with 10 bases remaining between them. CDR1 is SQVTM and CDR2 is ANQGSEA in the germline V gene. This CDR3 spans 12 amino acids. In nucleotides, the CDR3 is TGCAGCGTTCTCCGGGGAGAAGAGACCCAGTACTTC. Translating gives CSVLRGEETQYF.

V is TRBV7-3 and J is TRBJ2-2, with a tentative D call TRBD1 (6 bases). Germline-derived CDR1 and CDR2 are SGHTA and FQGTGA. The CDR3 covers 16 residues. The V end was cut by 2 bases, the J end by 2 bases, with 12 bases between. The CDR3 is CASSLGGRENTGELFF. CDR3 DNA: TGTGCCAGCAGCTTAGGGGGCAGGGAAAACACCGGGGAGCTGTTTTTT.

The chain carries TRBV5-1 and TRBJ2-3; possibly TRBD1 for D (5 bases). This CDR3 region has 16 residues. Looked up from germline, CDR1 is SGHRS and CDR2 is YFSETQ. Trimming took 1 base from V and 0 from J, leaving 12 bases between them. For the CDR3, the DNA is TGCGCCAGCAGCTTGCTGGGGCGCCTAAGCACAGATACGCAGTATTTT. The encoded protein is CASSLLGRLSTDTQYF. Complete variable domain (other parts from reference TRBV5-1 and TRBJ2-3): KAGVTQTPRYLIKTRGQQVTLSCSPISGHRSVSWYQQTPGQGLQFLFEYFSETQRNKGNFPGRFSGRQFSNSRSEMNVSTLELGDSALYLCASSLLGRLSTDTQYFGPGTRLTVL.